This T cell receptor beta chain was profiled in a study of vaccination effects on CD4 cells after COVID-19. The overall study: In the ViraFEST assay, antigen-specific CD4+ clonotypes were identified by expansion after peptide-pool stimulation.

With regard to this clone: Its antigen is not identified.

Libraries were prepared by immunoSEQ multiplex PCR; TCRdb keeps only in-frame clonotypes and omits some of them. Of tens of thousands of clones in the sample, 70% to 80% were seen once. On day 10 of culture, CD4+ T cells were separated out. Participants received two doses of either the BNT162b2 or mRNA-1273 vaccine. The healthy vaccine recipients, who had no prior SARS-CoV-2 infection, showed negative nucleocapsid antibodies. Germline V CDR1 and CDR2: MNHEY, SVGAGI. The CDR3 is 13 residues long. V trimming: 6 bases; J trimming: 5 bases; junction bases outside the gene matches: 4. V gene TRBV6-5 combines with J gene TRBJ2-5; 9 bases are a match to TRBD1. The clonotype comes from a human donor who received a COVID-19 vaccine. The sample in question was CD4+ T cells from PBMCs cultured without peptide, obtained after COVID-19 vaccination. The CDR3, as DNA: TGTGCCAGCAGGGACAGGGGTCCGGAGACCCAGTACTTC. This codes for CASRDRGPETQYF.